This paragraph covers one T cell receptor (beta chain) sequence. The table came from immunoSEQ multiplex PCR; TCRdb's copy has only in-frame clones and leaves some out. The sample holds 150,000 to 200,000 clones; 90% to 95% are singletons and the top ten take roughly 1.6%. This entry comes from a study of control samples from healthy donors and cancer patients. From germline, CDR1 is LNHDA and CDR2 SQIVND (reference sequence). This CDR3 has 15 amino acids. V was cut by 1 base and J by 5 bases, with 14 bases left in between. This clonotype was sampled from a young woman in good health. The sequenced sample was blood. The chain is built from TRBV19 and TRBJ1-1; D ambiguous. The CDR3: CASSIGDRVGTEAFF. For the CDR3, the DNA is TGTGCCAGTAGTATAGGGGATAGGGTGGGGACTGAAGCTTTCTTT.